The 8 T cell receptor beta chains given below trace back to one sample, sequenced in a study of cytomegalovirus exposure and HLA in healthy donors. PCR used 60 Vbeta primers and 13 Jbeta primers. Data came from immunoSEQ multiplex PCR; TCRdb stores just in-frame clones and leaves some out. The sample has 85,000 to 120,000 clones, 60% to 80% seen once. Input material: PBMCs. All receptors come from a boy younger than 18 in good health and CMV-seronegative.

The gene calls are TRBV19 and TRBJ2-5, with a possible D match to TRBD2 (5 bases). V shed 7 bases and J shed 4 bases, with 10 bases lying between them. This CDR3 has 12 residues. The germline V gene has CDR1 LNHDA and CDR2 SQIVND (reference sequence). The CDR3 nucleotides read TGTGCCAGTACTCTAGCTCCAGAGACCCAGTACTTC. Translation gives CASTLAPETQYF.

V and J are TRBV2 and TRBJ1-4; D gene ambiguous. The CDR3 consists of 13 residues. V lost 4 bases and J 4 bases, leaving 7 bases between the germline ends. CDR1 and CDR2 (germline): SNHLY, FYNNEI. CDR3 DNA: TGTGCCAGCAGTGGCGCGGGTAATGAAAAACTGTTTTTT. It codes for CASSGAGNEKLFF. Combining the CDR3 with reference TRBV2 and TRBJ1-4 gives the whole variable domain EPEVTQTPSHQVTQMGQEVILRCVPISNHLYFYWYRQILGQKVEFLVSFYNNEISEKSEIFDDQFSVERPDGSNFTLKIRSTKLEDSAMYFCASSGAGNEKLFFGSGTQLSVL.

The chain carries TRBV5-1 and TRBJ1-2; perhaps TRBD1 as D (5 bases). CDR3 length: 15 amino acids. Germline lookup yields CDR1 SGHRS and CDR2 YFSETQ. V was trimmed by 0 bases and J by 6 bases, leaving 15 bases between them. The chain's CDR3 is CASSLVVQGENGYTF. For the CDR3, the DNA is TGCGCCAGCAGCTTGGTTGTGCAGGGTGAAAATGGCTACACCTTC.

This clone has a handful of counts. This CDR3 is also generated by other DNA sequences in the sample. V usage is TRBV4-3 and J usage is TRBJ1-4; the D gene is possibly TRBD1 (6 bases). The CDR3 runs to 15 residues. Germline V gene sequence: CDR1 LGHNA, CDR2 YSLEER. V was cut by 1 base and J by 2 bases, with 8 bases left in between. CDR3 sequence: CASSQGTGTNEKLFF. The DNA of the CDR3 is TGCGCCAGCAGCCAAGGAACAGGGACTAATGAAAAACTGTTTTTT.

The genes are TRBV30 and TRBJ1-1; a weak D match, TRBD1 (5 bases). CDR1 is GTSNPN, CDR2 SVGIG, per germline (reference sequence). Trimming cost V 3 bases and J 0 bases, with 11 bases left between them. The CDR3 covers 14 residues. The CDR3: CAWRTGKMNTEAFF. CDR3 nucleotides: TGTGCCTGGAGAACAGGAAAGATGAACACTGAAGCTTTCTTT.

The rearrangement joins TRBV5-1 to TRBJ1-1; 7 bases fit TRBD1. CDR1 and CDR2 (germline): SGHRS, YFSETQ. The CDR3 is 15 residues long. V lost 4 bases and J lost 5; bases outside the gene matches: 11. CDR3 residues: CASSRRQGAGTEAFF. CDR3 DNA sequence: TGCGCCAGCAGCCGTCGACAGGGTGCTGGGACTGAAGCTTTCTTT.

This chain links TRBV6-1 with TRBJ2-3, with D perhaps matching TRBD1 (6 bases). The germline V gene has CDR1 MNHNS and CDR2 SASEGT. This CDR3 comprises 11 residues. V dropped 6 bases and J dropped 8 bases, with 9 bases sitting between them. This chain's CDR3 is CASRRGGTQYF. The CDR3 region has the DNA TGTGCCAGCAGGAGAGGGGGTACGCAGTATTTT.

The chain has TRBV12-5 and TRBJ1-1, with a weak D call TRBD1 (6 bases). The germline CDR1 and CDR2 sequences are LGHNT and FRNRAP. Trimming removed 0 bases at V and 5 bases at J, with 16 bases between. The CDR3 runs 16 residues. Written as DNA, the CDR3 is TGTGCTAGTGGTTTGGTAGGGTGGGGGGGGCTGACTGAAGCTTTCTTT. It codes for CASGLVGWGGLTEAFF.